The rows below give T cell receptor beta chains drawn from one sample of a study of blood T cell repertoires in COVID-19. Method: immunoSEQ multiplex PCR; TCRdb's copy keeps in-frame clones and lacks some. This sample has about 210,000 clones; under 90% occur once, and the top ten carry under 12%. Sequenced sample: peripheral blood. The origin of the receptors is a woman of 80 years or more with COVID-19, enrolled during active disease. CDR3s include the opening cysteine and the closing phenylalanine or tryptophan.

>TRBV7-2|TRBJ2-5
CASSLVGLAGGETQYF
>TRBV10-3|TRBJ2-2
CAISDAGRRGPGELFF
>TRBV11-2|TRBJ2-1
CASSFPGGVRPNEQFF
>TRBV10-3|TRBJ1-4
CAISEKTEEKLFF
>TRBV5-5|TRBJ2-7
CASSLTSRSSYEQYF
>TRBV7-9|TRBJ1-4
CASSVRVDRRGTTNEKLFF
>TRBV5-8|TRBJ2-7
CASSSTGLRGKYF
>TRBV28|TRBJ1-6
CASSQWDRANSPLHF
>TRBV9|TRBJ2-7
CASSVGDSFSYEQYF
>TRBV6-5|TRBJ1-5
CASSPGIRGDQPQHF
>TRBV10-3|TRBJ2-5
CATSGTSGEETQYF
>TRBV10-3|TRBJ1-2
CAISGTGGDGYTF
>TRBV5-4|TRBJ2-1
CASSLVSGAYNEQFF
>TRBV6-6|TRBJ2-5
CASSYLDRGQETQYF
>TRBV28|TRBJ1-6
CASLFRQYNSPLHF
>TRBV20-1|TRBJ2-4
CSASDQGTKNIQYF
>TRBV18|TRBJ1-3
CASSPLQGGAGNTIYF
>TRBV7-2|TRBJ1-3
CASSPQGVRSQNTIYF
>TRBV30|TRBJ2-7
CAWSAHSYEQYF
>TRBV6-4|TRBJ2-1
CASSEAYGYYNEQFF
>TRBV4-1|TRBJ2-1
CASSQVGVLNEQFF
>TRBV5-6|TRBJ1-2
CASSLSRAYTF
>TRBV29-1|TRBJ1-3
CSVETNGNTIYF
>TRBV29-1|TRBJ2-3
CSAKRGGTTDTQYF
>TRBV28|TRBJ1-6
CASSSTRTGYNSPLHF
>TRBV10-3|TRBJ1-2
CAITMGLGGNGGYTF
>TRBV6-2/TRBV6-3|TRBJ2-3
CASSYTGVGDTQYF
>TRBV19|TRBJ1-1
CASRGVLNTEAFF
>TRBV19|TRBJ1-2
CASSSNAGTGAVGGYTF
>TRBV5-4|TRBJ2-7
CASSPFGMGNYEQYF
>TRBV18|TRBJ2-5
CASSPSGGDLATQYF
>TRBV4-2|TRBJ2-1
CASSQGMDRGSYNEQFF
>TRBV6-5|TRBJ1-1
CASSRTGVLTEAFF
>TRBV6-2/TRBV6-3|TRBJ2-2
CASSPPTSANTGELFF
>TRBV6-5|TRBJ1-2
CASSLGTDYGYTF
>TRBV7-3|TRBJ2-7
CASSLRDTYEQYF
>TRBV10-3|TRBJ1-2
CAISARQGANYGYTF
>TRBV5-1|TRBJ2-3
CAIRGAGTSGGDPPDTQYF
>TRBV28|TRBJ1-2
CASSLEQNLYGYTF
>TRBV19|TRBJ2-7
CASSILTDRVYEQYF
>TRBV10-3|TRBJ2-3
CAISGGLTDTQYF
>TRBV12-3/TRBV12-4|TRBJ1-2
CASSTTGGSGYTF
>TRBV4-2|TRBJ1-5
CASSQGTGGDQPQHF
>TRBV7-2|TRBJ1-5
CASSLYSGFNQPQHF
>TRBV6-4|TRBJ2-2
CASSSNTGELFF
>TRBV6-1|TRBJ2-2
CASSDSRRGNTGELFF
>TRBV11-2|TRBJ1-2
CASSPNSYGYTF
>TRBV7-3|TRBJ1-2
CASSADGTGNGYTF
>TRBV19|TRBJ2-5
CASSIDGGANRQQETQYF
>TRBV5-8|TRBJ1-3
CASSLDLRPRGGNTIYF
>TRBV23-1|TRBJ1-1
CASSQSQDRYTEAFF